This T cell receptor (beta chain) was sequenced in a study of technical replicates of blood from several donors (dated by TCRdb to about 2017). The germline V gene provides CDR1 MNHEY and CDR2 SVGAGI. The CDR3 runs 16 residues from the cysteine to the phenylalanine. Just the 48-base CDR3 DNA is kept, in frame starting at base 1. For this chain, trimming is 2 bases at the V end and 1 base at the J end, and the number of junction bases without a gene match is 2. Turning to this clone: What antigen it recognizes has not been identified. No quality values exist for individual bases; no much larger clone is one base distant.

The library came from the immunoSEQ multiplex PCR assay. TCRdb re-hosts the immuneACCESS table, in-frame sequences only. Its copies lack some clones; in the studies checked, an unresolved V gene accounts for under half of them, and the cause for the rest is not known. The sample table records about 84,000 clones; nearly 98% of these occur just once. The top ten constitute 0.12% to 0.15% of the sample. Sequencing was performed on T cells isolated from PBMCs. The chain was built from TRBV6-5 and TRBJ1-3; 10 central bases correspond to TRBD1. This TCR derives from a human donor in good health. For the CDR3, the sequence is CASSYDRGLSGNTIYF. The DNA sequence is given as TGTGCCAGCAGTTACGACAGGGGGCTATCTGGAAACACCATATATTTT.